Listed below are T cell receptor beta chains from one sample, sequenced in a study of CD8 T cells in ankylosing spondylitis. MiXCR, run by TCRdb on the 5' RACE reads, gives a single entry per CDR3 protein. The sample contains roughly 240,000 distinct CDR3 sequences, under 35% of which appear only once. The specimen was blood, either unsorted or a sorted T cell fraction (not recorded which). The source is a male donor with ankylosing spondylitis or in good health (not recorded which). The CDR3 runs from the conserved cysteine through the conserved F or W. D genes are given only for firm matches. Clone size is shown for a subset of rows, as once, few, many or a class of expanded clone.

size,V,D,J,DNA,CDR3
few,TRBV12-3/TRBV12-4,NA,TRBJ2-2,TGTGCCAGCAATTCAGGGGTCACCGGGGAGCTGTTTTTT,CASNSGVTGELFF
NA,TRBV5-1,TRBD1,TRBJ2-7,TGCGCCAGCAGCTCGGGCGGCGGGACAGGTACCTCCTACGAGCAGTACTTC,CASSSGGGTGTSYEQYF
NA,TRBV27,TRBD1,TRBJ2-5,TGTGCCAGCAGTAGGGACGTGACAGGGTATTATGCAGAGACCCAGTACTTC,CASSRDVTGYYAETQYF
NA,TRBV19,NA,TRBJ2-1,TGTGCCAGTAGTATCGGCACCTACAATGAGCAGTTCTTC,CASSIGTYNEQFF
NA,TRBV10-3,NA,TRBJ2-3,TGTGCCATCAGTGACCTGGGGGTTGGGACAGATACGCAGTATTTT,CAISDLGVGTDTQYF
NA,TRBV20-1,TRBD2,TRBJ2-2,TGCAGTGCGTTCAGCGGGGGCGGGGAGCTGTTTTTT,CSAFSGGGELFF
few,TRBV20-1,NA,TRBJ1-2,TGCAGTGCTAGAGGCTGGCAGGGGCAAGTCTATGGCTACACCTTC,CSARGWQGQVYGYTF
many,TRBV10-2,NA,TRBJ2-7,TGCGCCAGCAGTGAGTCGCTCGAGCAGTACTTC,CASSESLEQYF
NA,TRBV20-1,NA,TRBJ2-5,TGCAGTGCCCCCGCGAGGGTTCAAGGAGAGACCCAGTACTTC,CSAPARVQGETQYF
NA,TRBV12-3/TRBV12-4,NA,TRBJ1-3,TGTGCCAGCACGCGGTACTCTGGAAACACCATATATTTT,CASTRYSGNTIYF
few,TRBV20-1,TRBD2,TRBJ2-1,TGCAGTGCTAGAGGTGGCCTAGCGGAAAATGAGCAGTTCTTC,CSARGGLAENEQFF
NA,TRBV6-1,TRBD1,TRBJ1-2,TGTGCCAGCAGACCCCGACAGGGTGGGCTCGATGGCTACACCTTC,CASRPRQGGLDGYTF
NA,TRBV12-3/TRBV12-4,NA,TRBJ2-7,TGTGCCAGCAGTTCTAGCCCGTACGAGCAGTACTTC,CASSSSPYEQYF
NA,TRBV24-1,TRBD1,TRBJ2-1,TGTGCCACCAGTGAGCTGGGACAGGGTATGGCCAATGAGCAGTTCTTC,CATSELGQGMANEQFF
NA,TRBV12-3/TRBV12-4,NA,TRBJ2-1,TGTGCCAGCACGGACTCTGGCTCCTACAATGAGCAGTTCTTC,CASTDSGSYNEQFF
many,TRBV29-1,NA,TRBJ1-3,TGCAGCGTTGAGGTTGGGTTAGGAAACACCATATATTTT,CSVEVGLGNTIYF
NA,TRBV15,NA,TRBJ2-7,TGTGCCACCGGCAGAGAAGACCAACAGACGGCCTACGAGCAGTACTTC,CATGREDQQTAYEQYF
NA,TRBV20-1,TRBD2,TRBJ2-7,TGCAGTGCTAGACCCTTTAGCGGGGGGGCCCAGGCCGAGCAGTACTTC,CSARPFSGGAQAEQYF
NA,TRBV29-1,NA,TRBJ2-3,TGCAGCGTTGGCGGCATTTCTAGCACAGATACGCAGTATTTT,CSVGGISSTDTQYF
NA,TRBV20-1,NA,TRBJ2-3,TGCAGTGCTAGCCGGGACAATAGTCCCTTCACAGATACGCAGTATTTT,CSASRDNSPFTDTQYF
NA,TRBV20-1,NA,TRBJ1-5,TGCAGTGCTAGGCAGCCCGGGGCAGATCGTTCCAATCAGCCCCAGCATTTT,CSARQPGADRSNQPQHF
NA,TRBV20-1,TRBD2,TRBJ2-2,TGCAGTGCTATGCTAGCGGGGGAGAACACCGGGGAGCTGTTTTTT,CSAMLAGENTGELFF
few,TRBV12-3/TRBV12-4,NA,TRBJ1-3,TGTGCCAGCAGTTTTTGGTCTGGAAACACCATATATTTT,CASSFWSGNTIYF
NA,TRBV7-9,NA,TRBJ1-1,TGTGCCAGCAGCTTAAGTCTCGGGGAGAACACTGAAGCTTTCTTT,CASSLSLGENTEAFF
few,TRBV6-5,TRBD2,TRBJ2-2,TGTGCCAGCAGTTACGCGACTAGCCTGGGAAACACCGGGGAGCTGTTTTTT,CASSYATSLGNTGELFF
NA,TRBV6-5,NA,TRBJ1-1,TGTGCCAGCAGTTACTCCTCGACGGGGGGCGAGTCAGTCTTT,CASSYSSTGGESVF